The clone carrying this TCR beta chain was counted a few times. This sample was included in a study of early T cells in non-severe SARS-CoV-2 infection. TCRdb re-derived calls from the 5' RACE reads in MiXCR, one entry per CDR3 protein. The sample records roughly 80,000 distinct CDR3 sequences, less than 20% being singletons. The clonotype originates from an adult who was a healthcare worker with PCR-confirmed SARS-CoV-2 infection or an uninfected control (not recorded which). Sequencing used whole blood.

The CDR3 nucleotides read TGTGCCAGCAGGTCTGACAGGGCTTATGGCTACACCTTC. Its translation is CASRSDRAYGYTF. The V and J genes are TRBV28 and TRBJ1-2, with 7 bases that match TRBD1. This CDR3 has 13 amino acids. J was trimmed by 5 bases and V by 6 bases; bases with no gene match: 6. Germline values: CDR1 MDHEN, CDR2 SYDVKM.